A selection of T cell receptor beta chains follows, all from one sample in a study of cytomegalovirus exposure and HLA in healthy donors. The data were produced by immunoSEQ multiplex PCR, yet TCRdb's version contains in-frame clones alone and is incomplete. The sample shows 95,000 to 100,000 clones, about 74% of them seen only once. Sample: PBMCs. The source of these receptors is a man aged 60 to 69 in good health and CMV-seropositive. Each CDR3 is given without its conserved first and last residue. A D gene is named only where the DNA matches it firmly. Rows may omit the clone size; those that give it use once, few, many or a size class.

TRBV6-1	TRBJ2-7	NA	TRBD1	ASTGTGGSYEQY
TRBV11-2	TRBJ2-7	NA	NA	ASSLRTIGYEQY
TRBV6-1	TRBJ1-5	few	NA	ASSEARELLQPQH
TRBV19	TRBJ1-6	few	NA	ASTPGSYSPLH
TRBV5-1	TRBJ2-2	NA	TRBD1	ASSLGGFGELF
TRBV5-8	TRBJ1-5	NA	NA	ASSLEGRQPQH
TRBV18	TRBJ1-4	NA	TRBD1	ASSPRQGWEKLF
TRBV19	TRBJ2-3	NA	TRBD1	ASQRDRVTDTQY
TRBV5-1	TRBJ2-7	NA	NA	ASSLAPVSPYEQY
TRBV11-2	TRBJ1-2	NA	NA	ASSRGFNYGYT
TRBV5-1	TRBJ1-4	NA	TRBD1	ASSRTGESYEKLF
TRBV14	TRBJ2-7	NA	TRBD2	ASSQSGGTYEQY
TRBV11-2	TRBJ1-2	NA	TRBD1	ASSLVQGANYGYT
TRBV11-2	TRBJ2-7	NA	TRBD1	ASSFPGQGFFEQY
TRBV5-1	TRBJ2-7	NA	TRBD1	ASSLQLGTGSTYEQY
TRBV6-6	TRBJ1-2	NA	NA	ASSYDGAATYGYT
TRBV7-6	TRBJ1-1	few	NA	ASSLSQGNTEAF
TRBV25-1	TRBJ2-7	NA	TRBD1	ASSQGQGAYEQY
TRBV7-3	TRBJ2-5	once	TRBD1	ASSAAGQGFEETQY